The 26 T cell receptor beta chains given below trace back to one sample, sequenced in a study of long-term antiretroviral therapy in people with HIV. Survey-level resolution applied to immunoSEQ assay v3.0. Some clones are missing from TCRdb's copy, which holds only in-frame ones; the method was immunoSEQ multiplex PCR. This repertoire shows tens of thousands of clones, 70% to 85% found once; its top ten account for approximately 19%. Sequencing was performed on unsorted PBMCs, taken 0.1 years before starting antiretroviral therapy. The receptors were sampled from a man aged 18 to 30 with HIV.

The rearrangement links TRBV7-2 to TRBJ2-7, with D tentatively TRBD1 (6 bases). CDR1 SGHTA and CDR2 FQGNSA come from the germline V gene. This CDR3 has 14 residues. The V end was cut by 5 bases, the J end by 2 bases, with 13 bases between. The CDR3 spells CASSLRDKPYEQYF. For the CDR3, the DNA is TGTGCCAGCAGCCTCCGGGACAAGCCCTACGAGCAGTACTTC.

There are a few counts of this clone. This rearrangement joins TRBV4-3 to TRBJ2-2, with D possibly TRBD2 on 6 matching bases. The V gene lost 0 bases and the J gene lost 4 bases, with 12 bases spanning the gap. There are 16 residues in the CDR3. From germline, CDR1 is LGHNA and CDR2 YSLEER. This CDR3 reads CASSQERRVGTGELFF. DNA for the CDR3: TGCGCCAGCAGCCAAGAACGGAGGGTAGGCACCGGGGAGCTGTTTTTT.

This clone has just a few counts. The genes are TRBV19 and TRBJ2-7; D gene uncertain. The length of the CDR3 is 14 residues. V gave up 1 base and J gave up 3 bases, with 10 bases separating them. Germline CDR1 LNHDA, CDR2 SQIVND (reference sequence). CDR3 amino acids: CASSIAGSLYEQYF. Here the CDR3 DNA reads TGTGCCAGTAGTATAGCCGGGTCTCTCTACGAGCAGTACTTC.

J is TRBJ2-3 and V is TRBV7-8; D gene unclear. V shed 1 base and J shed 2 bases, with 10 bases lying between them. The CDR3 consists of 15 residues. Germline assignment: CDR1 SGHVS and CDR2 FQNEAQ. This CDR3 reads CASSLGPAHTDTQYF. Here the CDR3 DNA reads TGTGCCAGCAGCTTAGGTCCGGCCCACACAGATACGCAGTATTTT.

Remarks on this clone: The junction and the germline gene differ at one end; a read error may be behind it. The gene calls are TRBV28 and TRBJ2-1; tentatively, D is TRBD2 (5 bases). CDR3 size: 11 residues. Germline CDR1 MDHEN, CDR2 SYDVKM. This chain's CDR3 is CASSPRGPPIF. CDR3 coding DNA: TGTGCCAGCAGCCCCCGCGGGCCCCCGATCTTC.

The genes are TRBV27 and TRBJ2-1, with 8 nucleotides matching TRBD2. Germline CDR1 MNHEY, CDR2 SMNVEV (reference sequence). CDR3 length: 16 amino acids. After removal of 3 bases from V and 3 bases from J, the junction contained 7 bases not matched to a gene. This CDR3 reads CASSLSEGLDYNEQFF. Here the CDR3 DNA reads TGTGCCAGCAGTTTGTCCGAGGGACTAGACTACAATGAGCAGTTCTTC.

The chain joins TRBV19 to TRBJ2-7; no clear D. Trimming pared 4 bases from V and 5 bases from J, leaving 15 bases between. Germline V gene sequence: CDR1 LNHDA, CDR2 SQIVND (reference sequence). The CDR3 extends over 14 amino acids. The DNA for the CDR3 is TGTGCCAGTAGTAACACACCAAGGATGGACGAGCAGTACTTC. Translation gives CASSNTPRMDEQYF.

This sequence joins TRBV28 and TRBJ2-1; weak D call: TRBD2 (6 bases). In germline, CDR1 is MDHEN, CDR2 SYDVKM. V was cut by 5 bases and J by 10 bases, with 21 bases left in between. This CDR3 has 15 amino acids. CDR3 sequence reads: CASSPTGAGSDEQFF. CDR3 DNA: TGTGCCAGCAGTCCGACCGGGGCGGGGTCCGACGAGCAGTTCTTC.

The CDR3 nucleotides are TGTGCCAGCAGTCCCCTCCGGGGGGACTCCTACGAGCAGTACTTC. It specifies CASSPLRGDSYEQYF. This chain links TRBV27 with TRBJ2-7; 7 nucleotides agree with TRBD2. V was pared by 5 bases and J by 0 bases, with 7 bases of the junction left unmatched. The CDR3 is made up of 15 amino acids. Germline V gene sequence: CDR1 MNHEY, CDR2 SMNVEV (reference sequence).

This chain uses TRBV30 with TRBJ2-1, with D unclear. The CDR3 contains 11 residues. V gave up 3 bases and J gave up 7 bases, with 7 bases separating them. Germline V gives CDR1 GTSNPN, CDR2 SVGIG (reference sequence). The CDR3 region has the DNA TGTGCCTGGAGCCCTAGTAATGAGCAGTTCTTC. Translated, it gives CAWSPSNEQFF.

This chain uses TRBV29-1 with TRBJ2-1; D is possibly TRBD1 or TRBD2 (5 bases each). The CDR3 runs 12 residues. CDR1 is SQVTM, CDR2 ANQGSEA, per germline. Trimming left V 6 bases short and J 5 bases short, with 11 bases between. The CDR3 reads CSVGDVNNEQFF. As DNA, the CDR3 is TGCAGCGTCGGGGACGTAAACAATGAGCAGTTCTTC.

The chain recombines TRBV2 with TRBJ2-7; maybe TRBD2 (5 bases). The germline V and J ends were trimmed by 2 bases and 3 bases, with 11 bases remaining between them. There are 14 residues in the CDR3. Germline-derived CDR1 and CDR2 are SNHLY and FYNNEI. CDR3 residues: CASSESPSYYEQYF. The CDR3 region has the DNA TGTGCCAGCAGTGAATCCCCTAGCTACTACGAGCAGTACTTC. The whole variable domain, remainder taken from reference TRBV2 and TRBJ2-7, is EPEVTQTPSHQVTQMGQEVILRCVPISNHLYFYWYRQILGQKVEFLVSFYNNEISEKSEIFDDQFSVERPDGSNFTLKIRSTKLEDSAMYFCASSESPSYYEQYFGPGTRLTVT.

The genes are TRBV5-5 and TRBJ1-2; 9 bases line up with TRBD1. V was clipped by 4 bases and J by 7 bases; unmatched bases: 5. This CDR3 contains 13 residues. The germline V gene encodes CDR1 SGHKS and CDR2 YYEKEE (reference sequence). CDR3 amino acids: CASSRDRVGGYTF. In nucleotides, the CDR3 is TGTGCCAGCAGCCGGGACAGGGTCGGTGGCTACACCTTC.

CDR3 in amino acids: CASSLDPGDRGTGGELFF. CDR3 nucleotide sequence: TGTGCCAGCAGCTTGGACCCCGGGGACAGGGGAACGGGCGGGGAGCTGTTTTTT. This rearrangement joins TRBV5-4 to TRBJ2-2, with 10 bases fitting TRBD1. CDR1 and CDR2 (germline): SGHNT, YYREEE (reference sequence). CDR3 size: 18 residues. Losses at the gene ends were 0 bases for V and 7 bases for J; bases not matched to a gene: 12.

The chain has TRBV4-3 and TRBJ1-1; maybe TRBD1 (6 bases). V dropped 1 base and J dropped 1 base, with 7 bases sitting between them. Looked up from germline, CDR1 is LGHNA and CDR2 is YSLEER. CDR3 length: 14 residues. CDR3 sequence (DNA): TGCGCCAGCAGCCAAGGGACAGAGAACACTGAAGCTTTCTTT. It specifies CASSQGTENTEAFF.

The chain recombines TRBV5-1 with TRBJ1-1; 7 bases are shared with TRBD1. V trimming: 1 base; J trimming: 6 bases; junction bases outside the gene matches: 15. The CDR3 extends over 17 amino acids. Germline V gives CDR1 SGHRS, CDR2 YFSETQ. The CDR3 sequence: CASSLSGRITGVAEAFF. Written as DNA, the CDR3 is TGCGCCAGCAGCTTGAGCGGCCGAATCACAGGGGTTGCTGAAGCTTTCTTT.

The chain carries TRBV19 and TRBJ1-4, with TRBD1 as a possible D gene (5 bases). Trimming took 1 base from V and 8 from J, leaving 11 bases between them. CDR1 is LNHDA, CDR2 SQIVND, per germline (reference sequence). The CDR3 totals 14 residues. The CDR3 sequence is CASSIGTGGEKLFF. CDR3 nucleotides: TGTGCCAGTAGTATAGGCACAGGAGGCGAAAAACTGTTTTTT.

The sample holds a few counts of this clone. V is TRBV28 and J is TRBJ2-7, with D perhaps TRBD1 or TRBD2 (5 bases each). The CDR3 has 14 amino acids. Germline lookup yields CDR1 MDHEN and CDR2 SYDVKM. V was clipped by 5 bases and J by 2 bases, with 13 bases between them. CDR3 coding DNA: TGTGCCAGCAGTCCCACGGGACCCACCTACGAGCAGTACTTC. Amino acid sequence: CASSPTGPTYEQYF.

The chain employs TRBV18 and TRBJ1-4; TRBD1 is a possible D gene (5 bases). CDR1 is KGHSH and CDR2 is LQKENI in the germline V gene. The CDR3 is made up of 17 amino acids. Trimming pared 0 bases from V and 3 bases from J, leaving 14 bases between. The CDR3 nucleotides read TGTGCCAGCTCACCACCTCGATCAGGGACGGCTAATGAAAAACTGTTTTTT. Translating it yields CASSPPRSGTANEKLFF.

This clone was picked up a small number of times. The chain employs TRBV19 and TRBJ1-6; TRBD1 agrees at 9 bases. The CDR3 is 15 amino acids. J lost 10 bases, V lost 1 base, and 5 bases had no gene match. Germline V CDR1 and CDR2: LNHDA, SQIVND (reference sequence). The CDR3 sequence: CASSIGTGAQSPLHF. DNA for the CDR3: TGTGCCAGTAGTATAGGGACAGGGGCCCAATCACCCCTCCACTTT.

This chain joins TRBV28 and TRBJ2-3; D is perhaps TRBD1 (6 bases). Germline-derived CDR1 and CDR2 are MDHEN and SYDVKM. V was trimmed by 6 bases and J by 2 bases, leaving 15 bases between them. The CDR3 runs 15 residues. The CDR3, as DNA: TGTGCCAGCAGCCGTGGGACATCAGACACAGATACGCAGTATTTT. Its translation is CASSRGTSDTDTQYF.

The CDR3: CAWSVEVGSETQYF. For the CDR3, the DNA is TGTGCCTGGAGTGTAGAAGTGGGCTCGGAGACCCAGTACTTC. The chain links TRBV30 to TRBJ2-5, with D unresolved. There are 14 residues in the CDR3. The V gene lost 0 bases and the J gene lost 5 bases, with 13 bases spanning the gap. Germline V CDR1 and CDR2: GTSNPN, SVGIG (reference sequence).

V usage is TRBV6-1 and J usage is TRBJ1-1; D is ambiguous. V was clipped by 5 bases and J by 2 bases, with 15 bases between them. The CDR3 extends over 15 amino acids. Germline V gene data show CDR1 as MNHNS and CDR2 as SASEGT. In nucleotides, the CDR3 is TGTGCCAGCAGTCCCGAGTCCACCTACAACACTGAAGCTTTCTTT. Protein sequence: CASSPESTYNTEAFF.

The chain uses TRBV7-9 and TRBJ2-5; D perhaps matches TRBD2 (6 bases). Per germline, CDR1 SEHNR and CDR2 FQNEAQ (reference sequence). The CDR3 is 17 residues long. The V end was cut by 5 bases, the J end by 3 bases, with 22 bases between. This chain's CDR3 is CASSRFITGTSKETQYF. CDR3 bases: TGTGCCAGCAGCCGATTCATTACCGGGACTTCTAAAGAGACCCAGTACTTC. Variable domain in full (rest from reference TRBV7-9 and TRBJ2-5): DTGVSQNPRHKITKRGQNVTFRCDPISEHNRLYWYRQTLGQGPEFLTYFQNEAQLEKSRLLSDRFSAERPKGSFSTLEIQRTEQGDSAMYLCASSRFITGTSKETQYFGPGTRLLVL.

The chain is built from TRBV27 and TRBJ2-3, with D perhaps matching TRBD1 (5 bases). CDR3 size: 15 residues. Trimming left V 2 bases short and J 4 bases short, with 13 bases between. CDR1 is MNHEY and CDR2 is SMNVEV in the germline V gene (reference sequence). This chain's CDR3 is CASSLRPGMPDTQYF. CDR3 bases: TGTGCCAGCAGTTTAAGGCCAGGGATGCCAGATACGCAGTATTTT.

The chain combines TRBV6-5 with TRBJ2-3, with 8 bases that match TRBD2. CDR1 is MNHEY and CDR2 is SVGAGI in the germline V gene. J gave up 3 bases and V 8 bases, and 7 bases lay outside the gene matches. The CDR3 covers 14 residues. The chain's CDR3 is CASQAGVWTDTQYF. CDR3 nucleotides: TGTGCCAGCCAAGCGGGAGTTTGGACAGATACGCAGTATTTT.